Each of the 15 T cell receptor beta chains below was sequenced from the same sample in a study of identifying expanded T cells in peripheral blood. The table came from immunoSEQ multiplex PCR; TCRdb's copy has only in-frame clones and leaves some out. This table holds around 90,000 clones, 70% to 90% found once. Specimen: blood. The receptors were sampled from a person between 18 and 69 years old in good health.

The chain uses TRBV10-3 and TRBJ2-7, with TRBD1 matching over 9 bases. Trimming cost V 10 bases and J 6 bases; bases outside gene matches: 7. The germline gives CDR1 ENHRY, CDR2 SYGVKD. The CDR3 extends over 12 amino acids. CDR3 nucleotide sequence: TGTGCCACCGACGCGGGACAGGGCGAGCAGTACTTC. Translating it yields CATDAGQGEQYF.

The chain is built from TRBV10-3 and TRBJ1-4; 7 positions match TRBD1. The CDR3 spans 14 residues. V lost 4 bases, J lost 5 bases, and 4 bases stayed unmatched. The V gene's germline CDR1 is ENHRY and CDR2 SYGVKD. The CDR3 loop is CAISAGTANEKLFF. The CDR3 nucleotides are TGTGCCATCAGTGCCGGGACAGCGAATGAAAAACTGTTTTTT.

This rearrangement joins TRBV11-2 to TRBJ2-1; a possible D gene is TRBD2 (6 bases). CDR1 SGHAT and CDR2 FQNNGV come from the germline V gene. CDR3 length: 15 residues. Trimming took off 5 bases at V and 2 bases at J, with 13 bases between the two ends. Here the CDR3 reads CASSIGLQTYNEQFF. The CDR3 DNA reads as TGTGCCAGCAGCATAGGACTACAGACCTACAATGAGCAGTTCTTC.

Notes on this clone: Other DNA sequences in this specimen translate into the identical CDR3. The genes are TRBV9 and TRBJ1-2; D unclear. Trimming removed 0 bases at V and 0 bases at J, with 6 bases between. The CDR3 totals 14 residues. Germline V gene data show CDR1 as SGDLS and CDR2 as YYNGEE. DNA for the CDR3: TGTGCCAGCAGCGTAGGGGGTTCTAACTATGGCTACACCTTC. This gives the protein CASSVGGSNYGYTF. Together with reference TRBV9 and TRBJ1-2, the CDR3 gives the full variable domain: DSGVTQTPKHLITATGQRVTLRCSPRSGDLSVYWYQQSLDQGLQFLIQYYNGEERAKGNILERFSAQQFPDLHSELNLSSLELGDSALYFCASSVGGSNYGYTFGSGTRLTVV.

CDR3 in DNA: TGTGCCTGGGACCGGGACAGGCGGGGCGAGCAGTACTTC. It encodes CAWDRDRRGEQYF. This chain uses TRBV30 with TRBJ2-7; TRBD1 agrees at 8 bases. CDR3 length: 13 residues. Germline V CDR1 and CDR2: GTSNPN, SVGIG (reference sequence). V lost 5 bases, J lost 6 bases, and 9 bases stayed unmatched.

The chain combines TRBV29-1 with TRBJ1-1; possible D gene TRBD1, 5 bases. The ends were cut back, 5 bases at V and 1 base at J, with 8 bases in the middle. The CDR3 is made up of 12 amino acids. Per the germline V gene, CDR1 is SQVTM and CDR2 is ANQGSEA. The CDR3 coding sequence is TGCAGCGTTCGCAGGGAGAACACTGAAGCTTTCTTT. Translation gives CSVRRENTEAFF.

This chain links TRBV9 with TRBJ2-7, with 14 nucleotides matching TRBD2. The CDR3 covers 15 residues. V lost 3 bases and J lost 6; bases outside the gene matches: 5. The germline V gene encodes CDR1 SGDLS and CDR2 YYNGEE. DNA of the CDR3: TGTGCCAGCAGCGCCACCGGGACTAGCGGGAGCGAGCAGTACTTC. Its protein is CASSATGTSGSEQYF. The full variable domain, rest sourced from reference TRBV9 and TRBJ2-7, is DSGVTQTPKHLITATGQRVTLRCSPRSGDLSVYWYQQSLDQGLQFLIQYYNGEERAKGNILERFSAQQFPDLHSELNLSSLELGDSALYFCASSATGTSGSEQYFGPGTRLTVT.

This chain uses TRBV28 with TRBJ2-2; D is undetermined. V dropped 6 bases and J dropped 1 base, with 9 bases sitting between them. CDR1 and CDR2 from the germline V gene are MDHEN and SYDVKM. The length of the CDR3 is 14 residues. The CDR3 reads CASRYSWNTGELFF. DNA of the CDR3: TGTGCCAGCAGATATTCTTGGAACACCGGGGAGCTGTTTTTT.

The chain uses TRBV27 and TRBJ2-7, with a weak D call TRBD1 (6 bases). The CDR3 spans 13 residues. V was shortened by 9 bases and J by 3 bases, with 15 bases between the two germline ends. CDR1 is MNHEY and CDR2 is SMNVEV in the germline V gene (reference sequence). In DNA, the CDR3 is TGTGCCAGTTGCCAGGGGAGAGGCTACGAGCAGTACTTC. This sequence encodes CASCQGRGYEQYF.

This chain uses TRBV9 with TRBJ1-6, with 7 positions matching TRBD1. The germline V gene has CDR1 SGDLS and CDR2 YYNGEE. V trimming: 3 bases; J trimming: 4 bases; junction bases outside the gene matches: 4. The CDR3 sequence is 15 residues long. CDR3 coding DNA: TGTGCCAGCAGCGCCGGGACAGCTTATAATTCACCCCTCCACTTT. Protein product: CASSAGTAYNSPLHF.

The chain recombines TRBV5-1 with TRBJ1-1; D might be TRBD1 (5 bases). Deletions cut 4 bases from V and 7 bases from J, with 23 bases between. The V gene's germline CDR1 is SGHRS and CDR2 YFSETQ. The CDR3 totals 16 residues. In nucleotides, the CDR3 is TGCGCCAGCAGCCCCAACGTGGGGACTCGAGGCGGTGAAGCTTTCTTT. Protein product: CASSPNVGTRGGEAFF.

This clone appeared a single time. The chain recombines TRBV5-1 with TRBJ2-5; tentative D call: TRBD2 (5 bases). The CDR3 extends over 13 amino acids. The germline V gene encodes CDR1 SGHRS and CDR2 YFSETQ. The ends were cut back, 5 bases at V and 6 bases at J, with 14 bases in the middle. The CDR3 region is CASRDEGYQTQYF. In nucleotides, the CDR3 is TGCGCCAGCAGGGACGAGGGCTATCAGACCCAGTACTTC.

The gene calls are TRBV29-1 and TRBJ2-1; 7 bases fit TRBD2. Germline trimming cut 5 bases from V and 4 bases from J; bases unmatched to any gene: 5. Germline V gives CDR1 SQVTM, CDR2 ANQGSEA. There are 13 residues in the CDR3. CDR3 nucleotides: TGCAGCGTTAAGGCGGGAGAGTACAATGAGCAGTTCTTC. This codes for CSVKAGEYNEQFF.

This clone qualifies as medium-sized. This chain joins TRBV6-4 and TRBJ2-6, with D possibly being TRBD1 (6 bases). CDR3 length equals 17 residues. Trimming pared 3 bases from V and 2 bases from J, leaving 14 bases between. Germline values: CDR1 MRHNA, CDR2 SNTAGT. CDR3 DNA sequence: TGTGCCAGCAGTGATTCCAACTCAGGGGCTGGGGCCAACGTCCTGACTTTC. Translating gives CASSDSNSGAGANVLTF.

The DNA for the CDR3 is TGTGCCAGCAGCTTAGAGCGAAGGACAGACAATGAGCAGTTCTTC. Translating it yields CASSLERRTDNEQFF. This chain connects TRBV7-6 to TRBJ2-1; perhaps TRBD1 as D (6 bases). This CDR3 has 15 residues. V was shortened by 1 base and J by 5 bases, with 12 bases between the two germline ends. Germline values: CDR1 SGHVS, CDR2 FNYEAQ.